This is a list of T cell receptor beta chains from one sample in a study of blood T cell repertoires in COVID-19. Repertoires were generated with immunoSEQ multiplex PCR, while TCRdb's copy carries only in-frame clones and drops some. The sample lists over 95,000 clones; less than 85% were seen once. Material: peripheral blood. The receptors come from a human donor in a cohort sampled during active COVID-19. Both conserved end residues are part of each CDR3. D genes are given only for firm matches. Expanded clones get a size class; other rows say once, few or many, or leave the size out.

15	-	-	TRBV7-2	TRBJ2-7	TGTGCCAGCAGCTTAGGAGGTGCGGGCCTCTACGAGCAGTACTTC	CASSLGGAGLYEQYF
16	-	-	TRBV4-3	TRBJ2-1	TGCGCCAGCAGCCAAGATTGGGGGGTGGGAACCAATGAGCAGTTCTTC	CASSQDWGVGTNEQFF
11	TRBD2	-	TRBV20-1	TRBJ2-7	TGCAGTGCGGGGGGGGAATACGAGCAGTACTTC	CSAGGEYEQYF
14	-	-	TRBV28	TRBJ2-7	TGTGCCAGCAGTTCTCCCCCGCCCCGACAAGACCAGTACTTC	CASSSPPPRQDQYF
16	TRBD2	-	TRBV5-4	TRBJ2-7	TGTGCCAGCAGCCGTAGGGCGAGCGGGGGGAATTACGAGCAGTACTTC	CASSRRASGGNYEQYF
13	-	-	TRBV7-3	TRBJ2-1	TGTGCCAGCAGCCCCGGGCGGGGAAATGAGCAGTTCTTC	CASSPGRGNEQFF
18	TRBD2	-	TRBV7-2	TRBJ2-6	TGTGCCAGCAGCTTCTCGGTAGCGGGGAGCTCTGGGGCCAACGTCCTGACTTTC	CASSFSVAGSSGANVLTF
15	-	-	TRBV15	TRBJ1-5	TGTGCCACCAGCAGATACGACAGGCTAAATCAGCCCCAGCATTTT	CATSRYDRLNQPQHF
11	-	once	TRBV7-3	TRBJ2-5	TGTGCCAGCAGCTCAGGGGAGACCCAGTACTTC	CASSSGETQYF
15	TRBD1	-	TRBV6-5	TRBJ2-7	TGTGCCAGCAGTTACAGAGACAGGGGGTACTACGAGCAGTACTTC	CASSYRDRGYYEQYF
14	TRBD1	few	TRBV7-8	TRBJ2-7	TGTGCCAGCAGCCTCGGGACAGGGTACTACGAGCAGTACTTC	CASSLGTGYYEQYF
14	TRBD1	-	TRBV4-1	TRBJ1-5	TGCGCCAGCAGCCAAGGGACAGGAGCGGGGCCCCAGCATTTT	CASSQGTGAGPQHF
14	-	-	TRBV5-4	TRBJ1-2	TGTGCCAGCAGCTTGTTCGGGGAAAGCTATGGCTACACCTTC	CASSLFGESYGYTF
14	TRBD1	-	TRBV27	TRBJ2-4	TGTGCCAGCAGCCCCATGACAGGGAAAAACATTCAGTACTTC	CASSPMTGKNIQYF
15	-	-	TRBV29-1	TRBJ2-1	TGCAGCGTTGCAGGCAGCTTGAGCTCCTACAATGAGCAGTTCTTC	CSVAGSLSSYNEQFF
15	-	-	TRBV18	TRBJ2-1	TGTGCCAGCTCAAGGGACTTGAGCTCCTACAATGAGCAGTTCTTC	CASSRDLSSYNEQFF
14	-	-	TRBV2	TRBJ1-2	TGTGCCAGCAGTGAATTCCAGGGTGCCTATGGCTACACCTTC	CASSEFQGAYGYTF
15	TRBD1	-	TRBV6-5	TRBJ2-1	TGTGCCAGCACCCCCGGGACAGGGCACTACAATGAGCAGTTCTTC	CASTPGTGHYNEQFF
15	-	-	TRBV7-2	TRBJ2-2	TGTGCCAGCAGCCGGGCCGGGGATAACACCGGGGAGCTGTTTTTT	CASSRAGDNTGELFF
16	-	-	TRBV27	TRBJ1-3	TGTGCCAGCAGTTTCCAGGGAGGCGTACCTGGAAACACCATATATTTT	CASSFQGGVPGNTIYF
17	-	-	TRBV4-1	TRBJ2-1	TGCGCCAGCAGCCACTACAACGGGGGGCCAGAAATTAATGAGCAGTTCTTC	CASSHYNGGPEINEQFF
15	TRBD2	-	TRBV6-5	TRBJ2-5	TGTGCCAGCAGAAGACTAGCGGGGGGGATAGAGACCCAGTACTTC	CASRRLAGGIETQYF
15	-	-	TRBV5-1	TRBJ1-1	TGCGCCAGCAGCTTCAGACAGGCCCTGAACACTGAAGCTTTCTTT	CASSFRQALNTEAFF
17	TRBD2	few	TRBV4-1	TRBJ2-3	TGCGCCAGCAGCCTCGTCGATAGCGGGGGAAATAAAGATACGCAGTATTTT	CASSLVDSGGNKDTQYF
15	-	-	TRBV7-8	TRBJ2-3	TGTGCCAGCAGATCCACCCCGGGGTTAGGAAATACGCAGTATTTT	CASRSTPGLGNTQYF
14	-	-	TRBV2	TRBJ2-2	TGTGCCAGCAGCCAACTAAAGGCGGGCGGGGAGCTGTTTTTT	CASSQLKAGGELFF
17	TRBD2	-	TRBV7-8	TRBJ2-2	TGTGCCAGCAGCTTCCCGACTAGCGGAGTGAACACCGGGGAGCTGTTTTTT	CASSFPTSGVNTGELFF
18	TRBD2	-	TRBV6-2/TRBV6-3	TRBJ2-1	TGTGCCAGCAGCGGACTGGGTAGCGGGGTTAGCTCCTACAATGAGCAGTTCTTC	CASSGLGSGVSSYNEQFF
13	-	-	TRBV7-2	TRBJ2-7	TGTGCCAGCAGCTTATTCTACCGCGGGGAGCAGTACTTC	CASSLFYRGEQYF
15	-	-	TRBV4-1	TRBJ1-1	TGCGCCAGCAGCCAAGTCTACACGCCGGGCACTGAAGCTTTCTTT	CASSQVYTPGTEAFF
15	TRBD1	-	TRBV25-1	TRBJ2-7	TGTGCCAGCAGTGAAGATACAGGGGGCTACTACGAGCAGTACTTC	CASSEDTGGYYEQYF
16	-	-	TRBV4-2	TRBJ2-4	TGTGCCAGCAGCCAAGTAGTGGGCGGGGCCAAAAACATTCAGTACTTC	CASSQVVGGAKNIQYF
15	-	-	TRBV3-1/TRBV3-2	TRBJ1-5	TGTGCCAGCAGCCAAGAGGAGGGAATCAATCAGCCCCAGCATTTT	CASSQEEGINQPQHF
13	-	-	TRBV2	TRBJ2-3	TGTGCCAGCAGGGACAGCGGCACAGATACGCAGTATTTT	CASRDSGTDTQYF
14	TRBD1	-	TRBV19	TRBJ1-1	TGTGCCAGCACTCCGGGACAGCTGAACACTGAAGCTTTCTTT	CASTPGQLNTEAFF
12	TRBD2	once	TRBV4-1	TRBJ2-3	TGCGCCAGCCGCGGGGGTACAGATACGCAGTATTTT	CASRGGTDTQYF
17	TRBD2	once	TRBV11-3	TRBJ2-5	TGTGCCAGCAGCCAGGCCCTAGCGGGGGGACGGGGGGAGACCCAGTACTTC	CASSQALAGGRGETQYF
14	-	-	TRBV18	TRBJ1-5	TGTGCCAGCTCATCTTCGACCGGGGGGCAGCCCCAGCATTTT	CASSSSTGGQPQHF
15	TRBD2	-	TRBV6-5	TRBJ2-3	TGTGCCAGCAGGGACCCGGGACTAGGCACAGATACGCAGTATTTT	CASRDPGLGTDTQYF
16	TRBD2	-	TRBV5-1	TRBJ2-7	TGCGCCAGCAGCTTGGCCGGAGCGGGGGGACTAGGGGAGCAGTACTTC	CASSLAGAGGLGEQYF
18	-	-	TRBV5-4	TRBJ2-2	TGTGCCAGCAGCTTGGCGCCCGACAGTCTAGCGAGCACCGGGGAGCTGTTTTTT	CASSLAPDSLASTGELFF
14	TRBD2	-	TRBV3-1/TRBV3-2	TRBJ2-7	TGTGCCAGCAGCCAAGTAGCGGGGGGCTACGAGCAGTACTTC	CASSQVAGGYEQYF
16	-	-	TRBV28	TRBJ1-2	TGTGCCAGCAGTTTATTGGGCCAGGGTTATTACTATGGCTACACCTTC	CASSLLGQGYYYGYTF
16	-	-	TRBV6-6	TRBJ1-5	TGTGCCAGCAGTTACTCGACGCTACAGGGTCATCAGCCCCAGCATTTT	CASSYSTLQGHQPQHF
15	TRBD1	-	TRBV29-1	TRBJ1-2	TGCAGCGTGAGGGACAGTTCCGATGCTAACTATGGCTACACCTTC	CSVRDSSDANYGYTF
14	-	once	TRBV6-6	TRBJ2-1	TGTGCCAGCAGTGGGGGGACAGAATACAATGAGCAGTTCTTC	CASSGGTEYNEQFF
14	TRBD1	-	TRBV11-3	TRBJ2-1	TGTGCCAGCAGCTGGGGGACAGGGGGCAATGAGCAGTTCTTC	CASSWGTGGNEQFF
16	-	-	TRBV9	TRBJ1-3	TGTGCCAGCAGCGTAGATGGCAGGGGTAGGGGAAACACCATATATTTT	CASSVDGRGRGNTIYF